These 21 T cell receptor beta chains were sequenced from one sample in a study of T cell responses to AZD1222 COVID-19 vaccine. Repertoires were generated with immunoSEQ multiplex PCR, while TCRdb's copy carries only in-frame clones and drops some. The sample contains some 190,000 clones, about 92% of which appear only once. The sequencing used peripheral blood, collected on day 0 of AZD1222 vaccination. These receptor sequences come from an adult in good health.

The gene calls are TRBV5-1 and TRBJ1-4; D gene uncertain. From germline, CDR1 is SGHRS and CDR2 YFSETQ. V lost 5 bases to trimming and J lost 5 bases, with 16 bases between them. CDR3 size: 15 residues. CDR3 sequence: CASSNAPRSNEKLFF. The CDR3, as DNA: TGCGCCAGCAGTAACGCGCCCCGCTCGAATGAAAAACTGTTTTTT.

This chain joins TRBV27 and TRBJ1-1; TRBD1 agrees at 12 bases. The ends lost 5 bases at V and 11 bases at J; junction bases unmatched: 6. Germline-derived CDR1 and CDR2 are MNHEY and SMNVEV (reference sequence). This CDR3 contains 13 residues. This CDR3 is CASSLGQGALAFF. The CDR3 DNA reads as TGTGCCAGCAGTCTGGGACAGGGGGCTTTGGCTTTCTTT.

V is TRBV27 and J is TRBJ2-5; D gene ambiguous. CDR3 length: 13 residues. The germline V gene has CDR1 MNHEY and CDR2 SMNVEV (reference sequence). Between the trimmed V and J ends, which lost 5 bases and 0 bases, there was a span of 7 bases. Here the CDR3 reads CASSTSYQETQYF. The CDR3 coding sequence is TGTGCCAGCAGTACCTCGTACCAAGAGACCCAGTACTTC.

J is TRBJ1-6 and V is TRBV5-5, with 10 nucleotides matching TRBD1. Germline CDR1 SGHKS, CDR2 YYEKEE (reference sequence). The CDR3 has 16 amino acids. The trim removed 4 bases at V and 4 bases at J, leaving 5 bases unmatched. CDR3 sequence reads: CASSHPGQGYNSPLHF. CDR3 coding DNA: TGTGCCAGCAGCCACCCGGGACAGGGGTATAATTCACCCCTCCACTTT. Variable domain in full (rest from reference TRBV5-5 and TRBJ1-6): DAGVTQSPTHLIKTRGQQVTLRCSPISGHKSVSWYQQVLGQGPQFIFQYYEKEERGRGNFPDRFSARQFPNYSSELNVNALLLGDSALYLCASSHPGQGYNSPLHFGNGTRLTVT.

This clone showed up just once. The CDR3 loop reads CSVDAGNQETQYF. In DNA form, the CDR3 reads TGCAGCGTTGATGCGGGGAACCAAGAGACCCAGTACTTC. The chain combines TRBV29-1 with TRBJ2-5; D perhaps matches TRBD2 (6 bases). This CDR3 comprises 13 residues. Germline-derived CDR1 and CDR2 are SQVTM and ANQGSEA. Deletions cut 3 bases from V and 0 bases from J, with 8 bases between.

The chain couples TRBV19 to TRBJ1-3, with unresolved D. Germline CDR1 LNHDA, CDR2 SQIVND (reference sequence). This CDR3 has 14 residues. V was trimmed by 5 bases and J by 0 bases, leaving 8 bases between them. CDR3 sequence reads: CASSLQSSGNTIYF. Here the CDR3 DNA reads TGTGCCAGTAGTCTACAGTCCTCTGGAAACACCATATATTTT.

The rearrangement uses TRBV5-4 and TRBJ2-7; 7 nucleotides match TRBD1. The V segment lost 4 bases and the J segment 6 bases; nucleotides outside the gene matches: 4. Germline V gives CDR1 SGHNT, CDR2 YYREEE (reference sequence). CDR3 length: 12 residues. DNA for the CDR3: TGTGCCAGCAGCGCCGACAGGGTCGAGCAGTACTTC. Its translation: CASSADRVEQYF. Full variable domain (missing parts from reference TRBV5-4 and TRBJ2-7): ETGVTQSPTHLIKTRGQQVTLRCSSQSGHNTVSWYQQALGQGPQFIFQYYREEENGRGNFPPRFSGLQFPNYSSELNVNALELDDSALYLCASSADRVEQYFGPGTRLTVT.

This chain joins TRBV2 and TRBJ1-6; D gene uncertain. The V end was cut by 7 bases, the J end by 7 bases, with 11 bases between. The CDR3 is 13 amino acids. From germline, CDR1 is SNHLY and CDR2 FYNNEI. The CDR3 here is CASTGSMNSPLHF. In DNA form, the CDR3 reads TGTGCCAGCACCGGGAGTATGAATTCACCCCTCCACTTT. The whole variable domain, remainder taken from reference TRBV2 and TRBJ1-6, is EPEVTQTPSHQVTQMGQEVILRCVPISNHLYFYWYRQILGQKVEFLVSFYNNEISEKSEIFDDQFSVERPDGSNFTLKIRSTKLEDSAMYFCASTGSMNSPLHFGNGTRLTVT.

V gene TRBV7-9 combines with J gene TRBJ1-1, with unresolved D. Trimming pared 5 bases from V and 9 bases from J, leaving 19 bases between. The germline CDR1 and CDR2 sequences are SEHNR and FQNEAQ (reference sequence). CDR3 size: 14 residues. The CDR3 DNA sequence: TGTGCCAGCAGCGACACTCAAAGGCTTTTGAAAGCTTTCTTT. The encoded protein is CASSDTQRLLKAFF.

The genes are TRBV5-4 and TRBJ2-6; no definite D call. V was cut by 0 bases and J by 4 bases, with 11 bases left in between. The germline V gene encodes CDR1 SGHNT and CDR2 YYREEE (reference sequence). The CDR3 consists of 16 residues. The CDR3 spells CASSLEGSVGANVLTF. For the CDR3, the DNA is TGTGCCAGCAGCTTGGAGGGCTCGGTGGGGGCCAACGTCCTGACTTTC.

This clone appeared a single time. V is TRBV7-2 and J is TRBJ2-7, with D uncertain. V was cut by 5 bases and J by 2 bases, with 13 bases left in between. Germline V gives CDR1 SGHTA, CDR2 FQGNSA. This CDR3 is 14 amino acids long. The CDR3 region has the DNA TGTGCCAGCAGCGTCGCTCTTGGAGCCTACGAGCAGTACTTC. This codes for CASSVALGAYEQYF. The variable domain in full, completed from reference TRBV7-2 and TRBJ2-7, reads GAGVSQSPSNKVTEKGKDVELRCDPISGHTALYWYRQSLGQGLEFLIYFQGNSAPDKSGLPSDRFSAERTGGSVSTLTIQRTQQEDSAVYLCASSVALGAYEQYFGPGTRLTVT.

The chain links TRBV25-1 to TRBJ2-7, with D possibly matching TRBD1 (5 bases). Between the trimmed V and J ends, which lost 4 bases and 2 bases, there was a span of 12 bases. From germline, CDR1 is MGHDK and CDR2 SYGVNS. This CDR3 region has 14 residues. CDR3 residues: CASSARTPAYEQYF. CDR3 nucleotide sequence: TGTGCCAGCAGTGCTCGGACACCGGCCTACGAGCAGTACTTC.

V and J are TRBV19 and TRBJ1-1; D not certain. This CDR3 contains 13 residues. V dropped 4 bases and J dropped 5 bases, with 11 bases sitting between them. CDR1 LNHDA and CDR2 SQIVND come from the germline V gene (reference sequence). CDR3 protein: CASSNTPRTEAFF. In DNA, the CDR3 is TGTGCCAGTAGTAATACCCCTCGAACTGAAGCTTTCTTT. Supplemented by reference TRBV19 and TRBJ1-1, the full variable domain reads DGGITQSPKYLFRKEGQNVTLSCEQNLNHDAMYWYRQDPGQGLRLIYYSQIVNDFQKGDIAEGYSVSREKKESFPLTVTSAQKNPTAFYLCASSNTPRTEAFFGQGTRLTVV.

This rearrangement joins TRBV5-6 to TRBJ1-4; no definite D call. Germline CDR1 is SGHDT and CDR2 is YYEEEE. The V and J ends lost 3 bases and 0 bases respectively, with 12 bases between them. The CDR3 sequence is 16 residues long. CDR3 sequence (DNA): TGTGCCAGCAGCTGGGGTCAGACTGCAACTAATGAAAAACTGTTTTTT. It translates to CASSWGQTATNEKLFF.

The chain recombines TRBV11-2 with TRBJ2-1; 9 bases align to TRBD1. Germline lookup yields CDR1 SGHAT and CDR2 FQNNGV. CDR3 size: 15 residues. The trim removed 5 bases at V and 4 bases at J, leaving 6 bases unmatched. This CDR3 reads CASSRGQGSYNEQFF. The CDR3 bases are TGTGCCAGCAGCCGAGGACAGGGGTCATACAATGAGCAGTTCTTC.

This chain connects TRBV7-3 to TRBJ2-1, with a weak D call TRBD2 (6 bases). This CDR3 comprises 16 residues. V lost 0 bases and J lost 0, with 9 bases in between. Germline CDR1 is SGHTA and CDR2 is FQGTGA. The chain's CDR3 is CASSLTGGSSYNEQFF. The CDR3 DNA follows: TGTGCCAGCAGCTTAACTGGAGGGAGCTCCTACAATGAGCAGTTCTTC.

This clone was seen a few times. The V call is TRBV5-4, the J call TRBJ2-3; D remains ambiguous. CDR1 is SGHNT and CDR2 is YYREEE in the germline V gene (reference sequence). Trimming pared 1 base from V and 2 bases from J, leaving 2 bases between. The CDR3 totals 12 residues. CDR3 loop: CASSLSTDTQYF. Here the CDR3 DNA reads TGTGCCAGCAGCTTGTCCACAGATACGCAGTATTTT.

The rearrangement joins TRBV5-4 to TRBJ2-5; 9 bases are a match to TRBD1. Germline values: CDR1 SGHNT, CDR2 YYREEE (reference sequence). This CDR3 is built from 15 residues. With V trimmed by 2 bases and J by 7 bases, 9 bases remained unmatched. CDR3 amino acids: CASSLSQGAYGTQYF. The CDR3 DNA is TGTGCCAGCAGCTTATCACAGGGGGCCTACGGGACCCAGTACTTC.

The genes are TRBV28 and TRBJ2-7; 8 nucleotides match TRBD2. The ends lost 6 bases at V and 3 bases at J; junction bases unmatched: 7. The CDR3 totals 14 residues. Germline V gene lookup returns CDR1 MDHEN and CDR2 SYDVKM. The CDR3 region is CASSAGGSNYEQYF. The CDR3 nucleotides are TGTGCCAGCAGCGCGGGGGGATCCAACTACGAGCAGTACTTC.

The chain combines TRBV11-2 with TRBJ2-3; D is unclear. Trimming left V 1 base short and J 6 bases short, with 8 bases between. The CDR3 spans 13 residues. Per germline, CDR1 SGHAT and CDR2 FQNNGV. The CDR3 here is CASSLAGSDTQYF. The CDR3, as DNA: TGTGCCAGCAGCTTAGCTGGATCGGATACGCAGTATTTT. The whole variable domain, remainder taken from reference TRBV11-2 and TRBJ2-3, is EAGVAQSPRYKIIEKRQSVAFWCNPISGHATLYWYQQILGQGPKLLIQFQNNGVVDDSQLPKDRFSAERLKGVDSTLKIQPAKLEDSAVYLCASSLAGSDTQYFGPGTRLTVL.

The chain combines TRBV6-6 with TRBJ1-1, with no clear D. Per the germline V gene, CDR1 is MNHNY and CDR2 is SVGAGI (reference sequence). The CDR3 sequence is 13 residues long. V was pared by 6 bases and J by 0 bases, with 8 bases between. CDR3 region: CASRASMNTEAFF. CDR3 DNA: TGTGCCAGCAGAGCGAGCATGAACACTGAAGCTTTCTTT.